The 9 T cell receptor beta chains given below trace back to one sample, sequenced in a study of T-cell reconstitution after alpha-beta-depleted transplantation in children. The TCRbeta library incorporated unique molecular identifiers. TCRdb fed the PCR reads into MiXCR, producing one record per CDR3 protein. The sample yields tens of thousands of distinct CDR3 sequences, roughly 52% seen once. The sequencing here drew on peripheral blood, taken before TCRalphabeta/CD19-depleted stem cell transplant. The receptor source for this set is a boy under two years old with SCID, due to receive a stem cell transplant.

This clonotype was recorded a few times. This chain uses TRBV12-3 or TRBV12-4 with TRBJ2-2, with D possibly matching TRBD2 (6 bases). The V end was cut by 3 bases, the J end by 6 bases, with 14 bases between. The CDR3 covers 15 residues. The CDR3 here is CASSFRLKRAGELFF. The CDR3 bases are TGTGCCAGCAGTTTTAGGCTAAAGCGGGCCGGGGAGCTGTTTTTT.

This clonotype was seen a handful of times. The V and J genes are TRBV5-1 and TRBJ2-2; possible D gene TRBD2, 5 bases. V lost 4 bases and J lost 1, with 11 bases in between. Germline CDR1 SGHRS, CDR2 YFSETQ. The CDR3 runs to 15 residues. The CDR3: CASSEARGNTGELFF. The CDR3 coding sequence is TGCGCCAGCAGCGAGGCACGGGGGAACACCGGGGAGCTGTTTTTT.

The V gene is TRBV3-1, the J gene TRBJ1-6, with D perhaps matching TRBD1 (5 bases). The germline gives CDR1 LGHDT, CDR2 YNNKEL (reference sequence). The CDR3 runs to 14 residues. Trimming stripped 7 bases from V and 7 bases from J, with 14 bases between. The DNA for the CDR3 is TGTGCCAGCACCTCCGTAGGGGCGAATTCACCCCTCCACTTT. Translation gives CASTSVGANSPLHF. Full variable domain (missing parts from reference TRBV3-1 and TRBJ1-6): DTAVSQTPKYLVTQMGNDKSIKCEQNLGHDTMYWYKQDSKKFLKIMFSYNNKELIINETVPNRFSPKSPDKAHLNLHINSLELGDSAVYFCASTSVGANSPLHFGNGTRLTVT.

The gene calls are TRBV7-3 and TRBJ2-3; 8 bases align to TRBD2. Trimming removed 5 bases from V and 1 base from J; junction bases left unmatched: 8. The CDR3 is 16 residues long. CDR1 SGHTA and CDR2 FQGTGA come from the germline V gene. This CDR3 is CASSPARGGRTDTQYF. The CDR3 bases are TGTGCCAGCAGCCCGGCCCGCGGGGGGCGCACAGATACGCAGTATTTT.

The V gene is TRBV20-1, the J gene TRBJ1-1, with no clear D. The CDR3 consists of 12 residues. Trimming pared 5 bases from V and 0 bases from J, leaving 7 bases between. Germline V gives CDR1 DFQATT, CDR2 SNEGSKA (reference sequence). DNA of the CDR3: TGCAGTGCTTTCCGGGTGAACACTGAAGCTTTCTTT. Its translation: CSAFRVNTEAFF.

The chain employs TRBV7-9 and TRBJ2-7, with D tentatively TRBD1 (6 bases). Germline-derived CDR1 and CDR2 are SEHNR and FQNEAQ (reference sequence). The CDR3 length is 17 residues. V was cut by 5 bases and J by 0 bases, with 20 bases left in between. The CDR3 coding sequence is TGTGCCAGCAGCCCAGGCGGCAGGGGCGGCCTCTCCTACGAGCAGTACTTC. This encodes CASSPGGRGGLSYEQYF.

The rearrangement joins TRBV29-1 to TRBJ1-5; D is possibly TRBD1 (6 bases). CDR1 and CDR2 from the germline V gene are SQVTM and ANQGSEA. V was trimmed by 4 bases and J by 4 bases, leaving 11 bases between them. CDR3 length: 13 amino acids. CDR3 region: CSVAGAPNQPQHF. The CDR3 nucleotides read TGCAGCGTTGCAGGGGCGCCAAATCAGCCCCAGCATTTT.

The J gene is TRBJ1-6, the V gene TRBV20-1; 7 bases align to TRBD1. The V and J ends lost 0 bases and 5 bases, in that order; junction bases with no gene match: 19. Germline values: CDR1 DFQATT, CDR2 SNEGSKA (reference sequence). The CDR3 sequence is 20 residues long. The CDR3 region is CSARDSLGLYRGTDNSPLHF. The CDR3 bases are TGCAGTGCTAGAGACTCCCTTGGTTTATACAGGGGTACCGATAATTCACCCCTCCACTTT.

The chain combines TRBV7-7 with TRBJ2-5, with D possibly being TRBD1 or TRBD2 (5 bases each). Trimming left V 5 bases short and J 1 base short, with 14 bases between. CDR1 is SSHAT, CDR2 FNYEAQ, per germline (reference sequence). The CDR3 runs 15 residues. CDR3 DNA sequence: TGTGCCAGCAGCCCGGGACGGATCTTCCAAGAGACCCAGTACTTC. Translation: CASSPGRIFQETQYF.